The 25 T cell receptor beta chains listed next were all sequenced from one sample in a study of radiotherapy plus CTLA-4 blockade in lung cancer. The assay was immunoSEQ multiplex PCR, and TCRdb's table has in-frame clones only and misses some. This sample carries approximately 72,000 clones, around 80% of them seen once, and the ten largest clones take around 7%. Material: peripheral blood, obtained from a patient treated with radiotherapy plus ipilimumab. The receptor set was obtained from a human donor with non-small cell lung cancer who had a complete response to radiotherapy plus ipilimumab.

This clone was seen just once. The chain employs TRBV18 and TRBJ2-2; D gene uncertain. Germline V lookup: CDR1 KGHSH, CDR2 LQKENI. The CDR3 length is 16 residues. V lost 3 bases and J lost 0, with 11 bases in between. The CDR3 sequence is CASSPGRLTNTGELFF. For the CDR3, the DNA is TGTGCCAGCTCACCCGGACGGCTAACGAACACCGGGGAGCTGTTTTTT. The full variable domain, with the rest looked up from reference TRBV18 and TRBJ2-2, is NAGVMQNPRHLVRRRGQEARLRCSPMKGHSHVYWYRQLPEEGLKFMVYLQKENIIDESGMPKERFSAEFPKEGPSILRIQQVVRGDSAAYFCASSPGRLTNTGELFFGEGSRLTVL.

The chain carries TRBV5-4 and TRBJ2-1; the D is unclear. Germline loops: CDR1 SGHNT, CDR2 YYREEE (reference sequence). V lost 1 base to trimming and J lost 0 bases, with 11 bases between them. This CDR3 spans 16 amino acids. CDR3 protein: CASSLPAESSYNEQFF. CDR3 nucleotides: TGTGCCAGCAGCTTGCCTGCGGAGAGCTCCTACAATGAGCAGTTCTTC.

The CDR3 bases are TGTGCCAGTAGTATTCAGGGAGAAGTATCACCCCTCCACTTT. This gives the protein CASSIQGEVSPLHF. This chain connects TRBV19 to TRBJ1-6, with a weak D call TRBD1 (5 bases). The CDR3 is 14 residues long. V lost 3 bases, J lost 10 bases, and 13 bases lay in between. The V gene's germline CDR1 is LNHDA and CDR2 SQIVND (reference sequence).

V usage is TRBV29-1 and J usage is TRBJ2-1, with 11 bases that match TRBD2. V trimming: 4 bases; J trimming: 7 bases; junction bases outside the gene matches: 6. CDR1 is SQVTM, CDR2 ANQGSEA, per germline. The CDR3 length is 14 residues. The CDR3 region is CSVVGLAEFNEQFF. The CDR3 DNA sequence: TGCAGCGTTGTGGGACTAGCGGAATTTAATGAGCAGTTCTTC.

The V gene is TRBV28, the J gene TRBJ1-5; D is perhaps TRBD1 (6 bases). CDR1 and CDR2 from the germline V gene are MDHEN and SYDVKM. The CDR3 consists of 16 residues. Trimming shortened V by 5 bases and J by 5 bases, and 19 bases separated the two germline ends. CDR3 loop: CASSPTGGSLYQPQHF. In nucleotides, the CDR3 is TGTGCCAGCAGTCCGACGGGGGGCTCATTGTATCAGCCCCAGCATTTT.

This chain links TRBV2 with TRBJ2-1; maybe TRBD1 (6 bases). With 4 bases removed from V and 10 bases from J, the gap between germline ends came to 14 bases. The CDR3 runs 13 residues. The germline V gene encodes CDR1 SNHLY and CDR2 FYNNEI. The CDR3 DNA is TGTGCCAGCAGTGGGGGCCCACAGGGAGAGCAGTTCTTC. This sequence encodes CASSGGPQGEQFF.

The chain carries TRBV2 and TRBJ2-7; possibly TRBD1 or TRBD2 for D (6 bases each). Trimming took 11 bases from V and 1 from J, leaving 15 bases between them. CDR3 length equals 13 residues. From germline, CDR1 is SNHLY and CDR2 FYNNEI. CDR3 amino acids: CAGGGTLSYEQYF. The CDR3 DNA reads TGTGCCGGAGGAGGGACACTTTCCTACGAGCAGTACTTC.

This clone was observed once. The CDR3 sequence is CASSFRPGQGVNEQYV. The DNA for the CDR3 is TGTGCCAGCAGCTTCCGACCGGGACAGGGTGTCAACGAGCAGTACGTC. This chain joins TRBV13 and TRBJ2-7, with 9 bases aligning to TRBD1. Germline values: CDR1 PRHDT, CDR2 FYEKMQ (reference sequence). The CDR3 totals 16 residues. V lost 3 bases, J lost 5 bases, and 11 bases stayed unmatched.

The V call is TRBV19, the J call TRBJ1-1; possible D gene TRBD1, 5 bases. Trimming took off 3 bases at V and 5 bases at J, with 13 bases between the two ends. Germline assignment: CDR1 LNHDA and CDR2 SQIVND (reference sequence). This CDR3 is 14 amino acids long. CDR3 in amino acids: CASSMGWGRTEAFF. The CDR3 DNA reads TGTGCCAGTAGTATGGGGTGGGGCAGAACTGAAGCTTTCTTT.

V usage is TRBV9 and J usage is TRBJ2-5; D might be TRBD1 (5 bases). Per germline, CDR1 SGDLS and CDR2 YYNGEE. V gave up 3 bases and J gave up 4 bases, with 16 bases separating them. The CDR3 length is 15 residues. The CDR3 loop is CASSAQGWPGETQYF. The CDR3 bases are TGTGCCAGCAGCGCGCAGGGATGGCCGGGAGAGACCCAGTACTTC.

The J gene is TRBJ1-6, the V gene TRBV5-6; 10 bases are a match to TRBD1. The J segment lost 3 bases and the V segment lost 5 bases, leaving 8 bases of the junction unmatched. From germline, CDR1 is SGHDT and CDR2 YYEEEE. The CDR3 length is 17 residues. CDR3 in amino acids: CASRSGTGARYNSPLHF. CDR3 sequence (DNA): TGTGCCAGCAGGTCCGGGACAGGGGCTCGCTATAATTCACCCCTCCACTTT.

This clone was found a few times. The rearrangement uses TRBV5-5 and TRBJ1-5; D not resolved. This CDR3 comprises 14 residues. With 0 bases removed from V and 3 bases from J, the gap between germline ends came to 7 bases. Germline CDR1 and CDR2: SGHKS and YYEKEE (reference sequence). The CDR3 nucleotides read TGTGCCAGCAGCTTGGAAGGCAACAATCAGCCCCAGCATTTT. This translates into CASSLEGNNQPQHF.

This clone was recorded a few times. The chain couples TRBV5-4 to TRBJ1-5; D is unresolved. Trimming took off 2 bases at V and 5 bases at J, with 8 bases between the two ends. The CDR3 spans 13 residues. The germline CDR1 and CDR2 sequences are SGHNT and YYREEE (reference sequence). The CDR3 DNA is TGTGCCAGCAGCTTAAGTTGGGATCAGCCCCAGCATTTT. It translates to CASSLSWDQPQHF.

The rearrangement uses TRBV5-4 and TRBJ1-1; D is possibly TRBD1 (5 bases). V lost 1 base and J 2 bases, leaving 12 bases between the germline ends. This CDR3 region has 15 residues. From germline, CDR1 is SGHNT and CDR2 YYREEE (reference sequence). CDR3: CASSLNWGDNTEAFF. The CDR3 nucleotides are TGTGCCAGCAGCTTGAATTGGGGGGACAACACTGAAGCTTTCTTT.

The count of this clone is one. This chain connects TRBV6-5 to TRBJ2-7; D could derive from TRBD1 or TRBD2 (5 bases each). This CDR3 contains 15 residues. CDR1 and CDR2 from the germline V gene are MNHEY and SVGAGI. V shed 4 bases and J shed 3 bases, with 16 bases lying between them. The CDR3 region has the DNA TGTGCCAGCAGTTGGGACGTCAGGTTGAGCTACGAGCAGTACTTC. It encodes CASSWDVRLSYEQYF.

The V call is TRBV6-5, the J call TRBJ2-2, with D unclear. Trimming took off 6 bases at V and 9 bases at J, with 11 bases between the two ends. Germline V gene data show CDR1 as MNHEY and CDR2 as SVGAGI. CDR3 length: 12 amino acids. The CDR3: CASSPFGRELFF. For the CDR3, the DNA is TGTGCCAGCAGCCCTTTTGGTCGGGAGCTGTTTTTT.

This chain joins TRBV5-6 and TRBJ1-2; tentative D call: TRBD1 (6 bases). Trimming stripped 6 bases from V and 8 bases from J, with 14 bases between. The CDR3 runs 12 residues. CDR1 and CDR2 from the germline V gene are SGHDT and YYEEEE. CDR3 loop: CASNRGLGGYTF. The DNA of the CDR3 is TGTGCCAGCAATCGGGGGCTGGGAGGCTACACCTTC.

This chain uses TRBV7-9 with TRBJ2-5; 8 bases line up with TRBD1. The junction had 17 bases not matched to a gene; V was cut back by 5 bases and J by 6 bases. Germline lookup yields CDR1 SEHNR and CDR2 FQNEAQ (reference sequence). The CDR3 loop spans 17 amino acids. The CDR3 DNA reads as TGTGCCAGCAGCCAGAAGTGGGACAGGACTACAGAAAAGACCCAGTACTTC. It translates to CASSQKWDRTTEKTQYF.

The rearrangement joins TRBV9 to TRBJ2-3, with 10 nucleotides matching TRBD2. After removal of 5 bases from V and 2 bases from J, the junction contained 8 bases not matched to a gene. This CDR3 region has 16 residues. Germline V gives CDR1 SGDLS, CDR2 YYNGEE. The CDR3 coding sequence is TGTGCCAGCAGTTTGACTAGCGGGTTACACACAGATACGCAGTATTTT. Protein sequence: CASSLTSGLHTDTQYF.

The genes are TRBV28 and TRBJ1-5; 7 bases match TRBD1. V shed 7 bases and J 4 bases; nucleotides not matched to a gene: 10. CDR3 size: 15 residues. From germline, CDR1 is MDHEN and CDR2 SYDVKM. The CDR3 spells CASTTGTAGNQPQHF. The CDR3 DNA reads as TGTGCCAGCACCACCGGGACAGCGGGAAATCAGCCCCAGCATTTT. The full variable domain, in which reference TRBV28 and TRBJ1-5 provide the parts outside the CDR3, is DVKVTQSSRYLVKRTGEKVFLECVQDMDHENMFWYRQDPGLGLRLIYFSYDVKMKEKGDIPEGYSVSREKKERFSLILESASTNQTSMYLCASTTGTAGNQPQHFGDGTRLSIL.

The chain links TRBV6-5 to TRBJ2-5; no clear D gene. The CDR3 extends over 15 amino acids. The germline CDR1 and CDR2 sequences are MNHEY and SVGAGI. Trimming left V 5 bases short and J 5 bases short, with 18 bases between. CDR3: CASSKAFSARETQYF. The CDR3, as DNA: TGTGCCAGCAGTAAGGCCTTTAGTGCTAGGGAGACCCAGTACTTC.

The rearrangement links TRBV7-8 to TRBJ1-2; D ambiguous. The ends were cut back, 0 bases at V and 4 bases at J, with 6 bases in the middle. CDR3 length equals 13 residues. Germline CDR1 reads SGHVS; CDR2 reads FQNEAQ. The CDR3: CASSLASAYGYTF. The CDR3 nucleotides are TGTGCCAGCAGCTTAGCTTCGGCCTATGGCTACACCTTC.

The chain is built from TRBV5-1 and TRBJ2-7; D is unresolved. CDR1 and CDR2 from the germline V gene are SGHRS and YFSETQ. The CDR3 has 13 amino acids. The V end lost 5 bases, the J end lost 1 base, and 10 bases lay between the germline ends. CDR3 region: CASREDFSYEQYV. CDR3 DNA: TGCGCCAGCAGGGAAGATTTTTCCTACGAGCAGTACGTC.

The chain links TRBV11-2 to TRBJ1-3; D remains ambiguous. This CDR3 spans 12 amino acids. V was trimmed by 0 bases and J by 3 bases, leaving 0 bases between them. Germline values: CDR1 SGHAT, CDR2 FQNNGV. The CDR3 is CASSLDGNTIYF. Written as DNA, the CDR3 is TGTGCCAGCAGCTTAGATGGAAACACCATATATTTT. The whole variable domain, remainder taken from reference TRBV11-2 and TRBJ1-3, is EAGVAQSPRYKIIEKRQSVAFWCNPISGHATLYWYQQILGQGPKLLIQFQNNGVVDDSQLPKDRFSAERLKGVDSTLKIQPAKLEDSAVYLCASSLDGNTIYFGEGSWLTVV.

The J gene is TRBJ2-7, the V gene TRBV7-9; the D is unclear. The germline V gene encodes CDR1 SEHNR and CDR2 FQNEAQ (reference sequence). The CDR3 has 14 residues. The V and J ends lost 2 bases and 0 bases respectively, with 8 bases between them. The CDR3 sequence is CASSLTPDSYEQYF. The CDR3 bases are TGTGCCAGCAGCTTAACTCCAGACTCCTACGAGCAGTACTTC.